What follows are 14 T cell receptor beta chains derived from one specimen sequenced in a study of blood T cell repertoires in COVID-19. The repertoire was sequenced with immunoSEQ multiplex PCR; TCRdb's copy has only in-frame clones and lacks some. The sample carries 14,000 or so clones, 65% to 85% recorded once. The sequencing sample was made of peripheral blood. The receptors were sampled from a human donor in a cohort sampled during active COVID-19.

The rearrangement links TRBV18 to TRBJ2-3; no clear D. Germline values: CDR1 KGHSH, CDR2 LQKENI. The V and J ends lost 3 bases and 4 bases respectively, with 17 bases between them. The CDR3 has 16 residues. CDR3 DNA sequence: TGTGCCAGCTCACCGAGTCTGGTCGTCCCTTCAGATACGCAGTATTTT. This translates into CASSPSLVVPSDTQYF.

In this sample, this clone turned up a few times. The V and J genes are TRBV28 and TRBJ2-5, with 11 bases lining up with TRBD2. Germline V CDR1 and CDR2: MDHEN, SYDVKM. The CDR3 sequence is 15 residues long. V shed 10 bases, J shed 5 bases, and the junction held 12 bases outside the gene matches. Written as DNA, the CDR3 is TGTGCCACCAAAACCGGGACTAGCGGAGCTGAGACCCAGTACTTC. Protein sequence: CATKTGTSGAETQYF.

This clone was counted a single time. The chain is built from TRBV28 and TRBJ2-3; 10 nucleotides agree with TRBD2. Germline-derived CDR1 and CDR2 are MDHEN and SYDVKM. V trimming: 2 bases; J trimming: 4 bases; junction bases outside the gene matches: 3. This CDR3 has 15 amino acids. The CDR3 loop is CASSLLAGAADTQYF. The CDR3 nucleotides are TGTGCCAGCAGTTTACTAGCGGGAGCAGCAGATACGCAGTATTTT.

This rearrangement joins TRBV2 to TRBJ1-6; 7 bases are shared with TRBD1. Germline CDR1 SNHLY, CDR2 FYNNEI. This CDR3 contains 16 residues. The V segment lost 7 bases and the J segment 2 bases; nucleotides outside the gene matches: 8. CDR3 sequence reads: CASIQGFGTYNSPLHF. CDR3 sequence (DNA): TGTGCCAGCATACAGGGGTTCGGGACCTATAATTCACCCCTCCACTTT.

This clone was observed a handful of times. The CDR3 here is CASRSTGYEQYF. In DNA, the CDR3 is TGTGCCAGCAGGTCGACAGGGTACGAGCAGTACTTC. The chain recombines TRBV28 with TRBJ2-7; 7 bases are a match to TRBD1. CDR3 size: 12 residues. Unmatched junction bases numbered 3, after V lost 6 bases and J lost 4 bases. Germline V gene lookup returns CDR1 MDHEN and CDR2 SYDVKM.

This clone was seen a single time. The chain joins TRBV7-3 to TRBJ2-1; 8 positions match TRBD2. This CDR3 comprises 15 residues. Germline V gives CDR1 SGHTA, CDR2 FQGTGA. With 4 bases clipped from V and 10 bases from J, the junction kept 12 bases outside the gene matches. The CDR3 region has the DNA TGTGCCAGCAGCTCGGGTAGCGGGACCCCTTTGGAGCAGTTCTTC. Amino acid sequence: CASSSGSGTPLEQFF. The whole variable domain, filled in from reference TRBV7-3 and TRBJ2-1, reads GAGVSQTPSNKVTEKGKYVELRCDPISGHTALYWYRQSLGQGPEFLIYFQGTGAADDSGLPNDRFFAVRPEGSVSTLKIQRTERGDSAVYLCASSSGSGTPLEQFFGPGTRLTVL.

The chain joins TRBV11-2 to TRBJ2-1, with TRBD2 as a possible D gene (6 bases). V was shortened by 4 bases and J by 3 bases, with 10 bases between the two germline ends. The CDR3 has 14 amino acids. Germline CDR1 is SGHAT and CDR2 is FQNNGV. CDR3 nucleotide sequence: TGTGCCAGCAGCTCCCGGGGGAACTACAATGAGCAGTTCTTC. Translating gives CASSSRGNYNEQFF.

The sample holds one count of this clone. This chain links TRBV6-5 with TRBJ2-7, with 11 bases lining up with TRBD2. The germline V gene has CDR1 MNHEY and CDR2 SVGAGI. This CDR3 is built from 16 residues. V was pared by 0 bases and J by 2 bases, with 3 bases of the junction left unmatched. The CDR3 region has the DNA TGTGCCAGCAGTTACTCGGGGACTAGCGGAACCTACGAGCAGTACTTC. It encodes CASSYSGTSGTYEQYF.

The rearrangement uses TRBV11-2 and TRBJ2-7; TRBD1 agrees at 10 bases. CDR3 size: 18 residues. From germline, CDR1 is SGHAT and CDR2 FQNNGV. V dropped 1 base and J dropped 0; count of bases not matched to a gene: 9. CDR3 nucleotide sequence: TGTGCCAGCAGCTTAGGACGGACAGGGGGAAGCCCCTCCTACGAGCAGTACTTC. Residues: CASSLGRTGGSPSYEQYF.

CDR3 protein: CASSLEAGDDGYTF. CDR3 coding DNA: TGTGCCAGCAGCTTAGAGGCAGGGGATGATGGCTACACCTTC. The chain carries TRBV7-8 and TRBJ1-2, with D tentatively TRBD1 (6 bases). The germline V gene has CDR1 SGHVS and CDR2 FQNEAQ. V lost 1 base to trimming and J lost 6 bases, with 12 bases between them. The CDR3 has 14 residues.

This CDR3 reads CASRHGTTSRGGNEQFF. CDR3 nucleotides: TGTGCCAGCAGACATGGGACGACTTCCCGCGGGGGCAATGAGCAGTTCTTC. The chain employs TRBV3-1 (or the pseudogene TRBV3-2) and TRBJ2-1, with 7 bases aligning to TRBD2. J gave up 6 bases and V 6 bases, and 17 bases lay outside the gene matches. There are 17 residues in the CDR3. Germline lookup yields CDR1 LGHDT and CDR2 YNNKEL (reference sequence).

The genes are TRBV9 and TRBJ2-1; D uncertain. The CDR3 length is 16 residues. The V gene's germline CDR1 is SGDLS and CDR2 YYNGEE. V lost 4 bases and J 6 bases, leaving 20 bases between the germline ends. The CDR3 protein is CASSTAPQSGFNEQFF. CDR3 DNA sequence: TGTGCCAGCAGCACCGCCCCACAGTCTGGATTCAATGAGCAGTTCTTC.

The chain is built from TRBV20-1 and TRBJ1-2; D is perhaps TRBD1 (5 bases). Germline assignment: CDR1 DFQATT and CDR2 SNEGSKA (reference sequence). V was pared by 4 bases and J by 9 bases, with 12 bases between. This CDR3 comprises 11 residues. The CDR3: CSATYGGSYTF. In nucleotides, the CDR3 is TGCAGTGCTACCTACGGGGGTAGCTACACCTTC.

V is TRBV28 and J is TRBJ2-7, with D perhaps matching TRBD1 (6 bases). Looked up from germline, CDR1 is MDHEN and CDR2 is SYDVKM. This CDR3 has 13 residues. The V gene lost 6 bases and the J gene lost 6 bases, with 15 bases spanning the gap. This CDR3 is CASSPQGLGEQYF. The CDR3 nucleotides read TGTGCCAGCAGCCCACAGGGATTGGGCGAGCAGTACTTC.